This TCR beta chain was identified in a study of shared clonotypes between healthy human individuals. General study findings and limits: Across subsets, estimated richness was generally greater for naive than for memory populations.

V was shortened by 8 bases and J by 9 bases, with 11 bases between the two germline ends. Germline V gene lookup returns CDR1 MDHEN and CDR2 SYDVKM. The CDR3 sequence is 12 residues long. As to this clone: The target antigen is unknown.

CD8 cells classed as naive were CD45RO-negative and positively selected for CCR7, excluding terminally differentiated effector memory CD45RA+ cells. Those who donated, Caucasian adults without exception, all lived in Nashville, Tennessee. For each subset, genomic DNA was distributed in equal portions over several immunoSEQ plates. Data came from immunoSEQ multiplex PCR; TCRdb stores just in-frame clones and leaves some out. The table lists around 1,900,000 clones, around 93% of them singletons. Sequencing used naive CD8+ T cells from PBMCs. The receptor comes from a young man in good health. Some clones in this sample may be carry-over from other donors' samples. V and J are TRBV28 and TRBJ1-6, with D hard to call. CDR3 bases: TGTGCCAGCCGCGAGTGGGGTTCACCCCTCCACTTT. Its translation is CASREWGSPLHF.